This T cell receptor (beta chain) is drawn from a study of early T cells in non-severe SARS-CoV-2 infection. Concerning this clonotype: A single base separates this from a much larger clone, so it may be a read error.

TCRdb re-derived calls from the 5' RACE reads in MiXCR, one entry per CDR3 protein. Altogether tens of thousands of distinct CDR3 sequences are present, about 10% being singletons, with the ten largest covering 6.5%. Sequenced input: whole blood. The sequence came from an adult who was a healthcare worker with PCR-confirmed SARS-CoV-2 infection or an uninfected control (not recorded which).

CDR3: CASSLPTGTPYEQYF. The CDR3 DNA is TGTGCTAGCAGCCTTCCCACAGGGACCCCCTACGAGCAGTACTTC. The genes are TRBV7-7 and TRBJ2-7; TRBD1 might be the D (6 bases). Germline assignment: CDR1 SSHAT and CDR2 FNYEAQ (reference sequence). The CDR3 covers 15 residues.